Listed here are 29 T cell receptor beta chains from one sample, sequenced in a study of cytomegalovirus exposure and HLA in healthy donors. Amplification used 60 Vbeta primers and 13 Jbeta primers. Generated by immunoSEQ multiplex PCR, the TCRdb table keeps only in-frame clones and is missing some. In the table there are roughly 100,000 clones, 65% to 80% of which are singletons. The sample taken for sequencing was PBMCs. These receptors came from a middle-aged man in good health and CMV-seronegative.

This clone has just one count. The chain has TRBV5-1 and TRBJ1-2, with no clear D. The germline gives CDR1 SGHRS, CDR2 YFSETQ. The V gene lost 1 base and the J gene lost 4 bases, with 5 bases spanning the gap. The CDR3 sequence is 12 residues long. CDR3 region: CASSLYSYGYTF. In DNA form, the CDR3 reads TGCGCCAGCAGCTTGTACAGCTATGGCTACACCTTC. Complete variable domain (other parts from reference TRBV5-1 and TRBJ1-2): KAGVTQTPRYLIKTRGQQVTLSCSPISGHRSVSWYQQTPGQGLQFLFEYFSETQRNKGNFPGRFSGRQFSNSRSEMNVSTLELGDSALYLCASSLYSYGYTFGSGTRLTVV.

V gene TRBV4-2 combines with J gene TRBJ1-2, with 8 bases lining up with TRBD1. Germline loops: CDR1 LGHNA, CDR2 YNFKEQ. With V trimmed by 5 bases and J by 0 bases, 8 bases remained unmatched. CDR3 length: 16 residues. The CDR3, as DNA: TGTGCCAGCAGCACCCGGGACAGGAGTTCTAACTATGGCTACACCTTC. This translates into CASSTRDRSSNYGYTF.

The chain joins TRBV5-4 to TRBJ2-7; D gene unclear. The CDR3 spans 13 residues. Germline loops: CDR1 SGHNT, CDR2 YYREEE (reference sequence). Between the trimmed V and J ends, which lost 1 base and 5 bases, there was a span of 10 bases. The CDR3 reads CASSLLGYHEQYF. In DNA form, the CDR3 reads TGTGCCAGCAGCTTGCTGGGCTACCACGAGCAGTACTTC.

This clone was detected only once. The CDR3 nucleotides read TGTGCCAGCAGTTTAACATACAATCAGCCCCAGCATTTT. It yields the protein CASSLTYNQPQHF. The genes are TRBV28 and TRBJ1-5; D unclear. Per the germline V gene, CDR1 is MDHEN and CDR2 is SYDVKM. The CDR3 is 13 residues long. Trimming removed 2 bases at V and 3 bases at J, with 5 bases between.

The genes are TRBV18 and TRBJ2-5; 10 nucleotides match TRBD2. Germline CDR1 KGHSH, CDR2 LQKENI. The CDR3 length is 15 residues. After removal of 3 bases from V and 10 bases from J, the junction contained 11 bases not matched to a gene. Here the CDR3 reads CASSPPSGGRVGQYF. The CDR3, as DNA: TGTGCCAGCTCACCCCCTAGCGGGGGCCGGGTGGGCCAGTACTTC.

The chain is built from TRBV7-9 and TRBJ1-6; TRBD1 is a possible D gene (5 bases). V was pared by 5 bases and J by 6 bases, with 17 bases between. The germline V gene encodes CDR1 SEHNR and CDR2 FQNEAQ (reference sequence). CDR3 length: 16 residues. In DNA form, the CDR3 reads TGTGCCAGCAGCCGCAGGGATCCTGGTGCTAATTCACCCCTCCACTTT. It codes for CASSRRDPGANSPLHF.

The chain is built from TRBV11-1 and TRBJ2-7, with D perhaps matching TRBD1 (6 bases). This CDR3 is 14 amino acids long. Germline V gives CDR1 SGHAT, CDR2 FQDESV (reference sequence). V shed 3 bases and J shed 8 bases, with 17 bases lying between them. CDR3 bases: TGTGCCAGCAGCTTCCAGGGGTCCTACGCCCAGCAGTACTTC. Translating gives CASSFQGSYAQQYF.

This chain connects TRBV6-5 to TRBJ1-5, with TRBD1 identical over 8 bases. The CDR3 spans 15 residues. After removal of 5 bases from V and 10 bases from J, the junction contained 13 bases not matched to a gene. Germline V gene data show CDR1 as MNHEY and CDR2 as SVGAGI. In DNA form, the CDR3 reads TGTGCCAGCAGTCAGGGGGCTTCGGTGTGGCGTCCCCAGCATTTT. This translates into CASSQGASVWRPQHF.

This chain uses TRBV18 with TRBJ2-7, with 8 nucleotides matching TRBD1. J was trimmed by 2 bases and V by 8 bases; bases with no gene match: 8. In germline, CDR1 is KGHSH, CDR2 LQKENI. The CDR3 runs 14 residues. The CDR3 sequence: CASTSGDRPYEQYF. The DNA of the CDR3 is TGTGCCAGCACCTCCGGGGACAGGCCCTACGAGCAGTACTTC.

There are a few counts of this clone. The chain links TRBV21-1 to TRBJ2-7; the table's TRBD1 call for D was not verified on the DNA. TRBV21-1 is listed as a pseudogene. The length of the CDR3 is 16 residues. CDR3 sequence (DNA): TGTGCCAGCAGCAAAGTCCGGCAGGGGGACCAATACGAGCAGTACTTC. This codes for CASSKVRQGDQYEQYF.

The genes are TRBV13 and TRBJ2-3, with D possibly matching TRBD2 (5 bases). V lost 5 bases, J lost 4 bases, and 10 bases lay in between. Per the germline V gene, CDR1 is PRHDT and CDR2 is FYEKMQ (reference sequence). The CDR3 runs 13 residues. The DNA of the CDR3 is TGTGCCAGCAGCCCTCTAGCTTCAGATACGCAGTATTTT. Its protein is CASSPLASDTQYF.

The V gene is TRBV6-1, the J gene TRBJ1-1, with a possible D match to TRBD1 (5 bases). This CDR3 spans 13 amino acids. CDR1 and CDR2 from the germline V gene are MNHNS and SASEGT. V gave up 7 bases and J gave up 3 bases, with 12 bases separating them. The CDR3 nucleotides are TGTGCCAGCACGCTCCGGGGGGACACTGAAGCTTTCTTT. This translates into CASTLRGDTEAFF.

This clone has just a few counts. The chain recombines TRBV18 with TRBJ1-2, with D perhaps TRBD1 (5 bases). Germline V CDR1 and CDR2: KGHSH, LQKENI. The CDR3 is made up of 13 amino acids. V was pared by 6 bases and J by 8 bases, with 16 bases between. The CDR3 reads CASSEGGDLGYTF. In DNA form, the CDR3 reads TGTGCCAGCTCGGAGGGAGGGGATCTCGGCTACACCTTC. The whole variable domain, remainder taken from reference TRBV18 and TRBJ1-2, is NAGVMQNPRHLVRRRGQEARLRCSPMKGHSHVYWYRQLPEEGLKFMVYLQKENIIDESGMPKERFSAEFPKEGPSILRIQQVVRGDSAAYFCASSEGGDLGYTFGSGTRLTVV.

This clone came up a few times. V and J are TRBV6-1 and TRBJ1-2; 7 nucleotides match TRBD1. V was clipped by 5 bases and J by 2 bases; unmatched bases: 2. Looked up from germline, CDR1 is MNHNS and CDR2 is SASEGT. The CDR3 length is 13 residues. The CDR3 DNA follows: TGTGCCAGCAGTCCGGGACAGAACTATGGCTACACCTTC. Amino acids: CASSPGQNYGYTF.

The rearrangement links TRBV11-2 to TRBJ2-7; TRBD1 might be the D (6 bases). Germline CDR1 is SGHAT and CDR2 is FQNNGV. V shed 0 bases and J shed 6 bases, with 9 bases lying between them. The CDR3 runs to 13 residues. The CDR3 spells CASSLDAGVEQYF. The CDR3 DNA reads as TGTGCCAGCAGCTTAGACGCAGGGGTCGAGCAGTACTTC.

The chain is built from TRBV12-5 and TRBJ2-1; D call uncertain. V was cut by 0 bases and J by 8 bases, with 5 bases left in between. The germline V gene has CDR1 LGHNT and CDR2 FRNRAP. This CDR3 is 12 amino acids long. CDR3 sequence: CASGLVRDEQFF. The CDR3 DNA follows: TGTGCTAGTGGTTTGGTACGAGATGAGCAGTTCTTC.

The genes are TRBV30 and TRBJ1-1; maybe TRBD1 (6 bases). Looked up from germline, CDR1 is GTSNPN and CDR2 is SVGIG (reference sequence). The length of the CDR3 is 13 residues. V lost 4 bases and J 4 bases, leaving 13 bases between the germline ends. This CDR3 reads CAWTNTGRTEAFF. Here the CDR3 DNA reads TGTGCCTGGACCAACACAGGGCGCACTGAAGCTTTCTTT.

This clone was observed at least ten times. J is TRBJ1-5 and V is TRBV27; 8 bases are a match to TRBD1. Trimming cost V 4 bases and J 6 bases; bases outside gene matches: 8. This CDR3 has 15 amino acids. The germline CDR1 and CDR2 sequences are MNHEY and SMNVEV (reference sequence). DNA of the CDR3: TGTGCCAGCAGTTGGACAGGGAGAGGTCGTCAGCCCCAGCATTTT. It codes for CASSWTGRGRQPQHF.

V and J are TRBV15 and TRBJ2-5; D may be TRBD1 (6 bases). The CDR3 totals 16 residues. From germline, CDR1 is LNHNV and CDR2 YYDKDF (reference sequence). V dropped 3 bases and J dropped 5 bases, with 19 bases sitting between them. CDR3 coding DNA: TGTGCCACCAGCAGCAAAGATGGGGGCGCTTGGGAGACCCAGTACTTC. Translated, it gives CATSSKDGGAWETQYF. The full variable domain, with the rest looked up from reference TRBV15 and TRBJ2-5, is DAMVIQNPRYQVTQFGKPVTLSCSQTLNHNVMYWYQQKSSQAPKLLFHYYDKDFNNEADTPDNFQSRRPNTSFCFLDIRSPGLGDTAMYLCATSSKDGGAWETQYFGPGTRLLVL.

The CDR3 is CASSSQGRRMNTEAFF. The CDR3 DNA follows: TGCGCCAGCAGCTCACAGGGTCGACGGATGAACACTGAAGCTTTCTTT. V gene TRBV5-1 combines with J gene TRBJ1-1, with D possibly matching TRBD1 (6 bases). Trimming took 3 bases from V and 0 from J, leaving 15 bases between them. Germline CDR1 and CDR2: SGHRS and YFSETQ. CDR3 length: 16 residues.

This chain joins TRBV7-2 and TRBJ2-7; TRBD2 might be the D (5 bases). Trimming removed 5 bases from V and 7 bases from J, with 27 bases in between. From germline, CDR1 is SGHTA and CDR2 FQGNSA. There are 17 residues in the CDR3. CDR3 coding DNA: TGTGCCAGCAGCCTGCGGTTTAGCGCTCCCCAATCCGTTGAGCAGTACTTC. This gives the protein CASSLRFSAPQSVEQYF.

The V gene is TRBV28, the J gene TRBJ2-7; perhaps TRBD1 as D (5 bases). Germline CDR1 is MDHEN and CDR2 is SYDVKM. The CDR3 is made up of 11 amino acids. With 4 bases removed from V and 5 bases from J, the gap between germline ends came to 6 bases. The CDR3 nucleotides read TGTGCCAGCAGTTCCAGGGACGAGCAGTACTTC. Its translation is CASSSRDEQYF. Using reference TRBV28 and TRBJ2-7 for the parts outside the CDR3, the full variable domain is DVKVTQSSRYLVKRTGEKVFLECVQDMDHENMFWYRQDPGLGLRLIYFSYDVKMKEKGDIPEGYSVSREKKERFSLILESASTNQTSMYLCASSSRDEQYFGPGTRLTVT.

This sequence joins TRBV13 and TRBJ2-2; tentative D call: TRBD1 (6 bases). In germline, CDR1 is PRHDT, CDR2 FYEKMQ (reference sequence). V shed 6 bases and J shed 3 bases, with 11 bases lying between them. The CDR3 runs 14 residues. As DNA, the CDR3 is TGTGCCAGCAGTTACAGGGTTGACACCGGGGAGCTGTTTTTT. Amino acid sequence: CASSYRVDTGELFF.

This chain connects TRBV25-1 to TRBJ2-2; maybe TRBD2 (6 bases). CDR1 is MGHDK, CDR2 SYGVNS, per germline. The CDR3 spans 12 residues. V dropped 8 bases and J dropped 5 bases, with 9 bases sitting between them. CDR3 in amino acids: CASGGVTGELFF. The CDR3 DNA is TGTGCCAGCGGAGGGGTAACCGGGGAGCTGTTTTTT.

The chain couples TRBV2 to TRBJ1-3; TRBD1 might be the D (5 bases). The germline V gene has CDR1 SNHLY and CDR2 FYNNEI. Trimming shortened V by 2 bases and J by 0 bases, and 8 bases separated the two germline ends. The CDR3 totals 15 residues. As DNA, the CDR3 is TGTGCCAGCAGTGAATTAACAGGCTCTGGAAACACCATATATTTT. Translation: CASSELTGSGNTIYF.

V and J are TRBV7-9 and TRBJ2-1; 11 bases are shared with TRBD2. The germline gives CDR1 SEHNR, CDR2 FQNEAQ (reference sequence). The ends lost 1 base at V and 9 bases at J; junction bases unmatched: 5. The CDR3 is 15 amino acids. CDR3 sequence reads: CASSLDPGLAAEQFF. Written as DNA, the CDR3 is TGTGCCAGCAGCTTAGACCCGGGACTAGCGGCTGAGCAGTTCTTC.

Only one count was recorded for this clone. This sequence joins TRBV18 and TRBJ1-5; 7 bases are shared with TRBD1. The CDR3 spans 14 residues. Germline loops: CDR1 KGHSH, CDR2 LQKENI. J lost 2 bases, V lost 6 bases, and 4 bases had no gene match. The CDR3 nucleotides read TGTGCCAGCTCTTACGACAGGGGCAATCAGCCCCAGCATTTT. Amino acids: CASSYDRGNQPQHF.

The chain is built from TRBV6-5 and TRBJ2-1; TRBD1 matches 9 bases. The CDR3 spans 15 residues. V trimming: 5 bases; J trimming: 0 bases; junction bases outside the gene matches: 2. Germline CDR1 is MNHEY and CDR2 is SVGAGI. The CDR3 is CASSLTGGSYNEQFF. The DNA for the CDR3 is TGTGCCAGCAGTCTGACAGGGGGCTCCTACAATGAGCAGTTCTTC.

The chain recombines TRBV18 with TRBJ1-1; TRBD1 is a possible D gene (6 bases). V lost 6 bases, J lost 7 bases, and 9 bases lay in between. This CDR3 region has 11 residues. CDR1 is KGHSH, CDR2 LQKENI, per germline. Here the CDR3 DNA reads TGTGCCAGCTCCCAACAGGGTGAAGCTTTCTTT. This gives the protein CASSQQGEAFF. The complete variable domain, with remaining parts taken from reference TRBV18 and TRBJ1-1, reads NAGVMQNPRHLVRRRGQEARLRCSPMKGHSHVYWYRQLPEEGLKFMVYLQKENIIDESGMPKERFSAEFPKEGPSILRIQQVVRGDSAAYFCASSQQGEAFFGQGTRLTVV.